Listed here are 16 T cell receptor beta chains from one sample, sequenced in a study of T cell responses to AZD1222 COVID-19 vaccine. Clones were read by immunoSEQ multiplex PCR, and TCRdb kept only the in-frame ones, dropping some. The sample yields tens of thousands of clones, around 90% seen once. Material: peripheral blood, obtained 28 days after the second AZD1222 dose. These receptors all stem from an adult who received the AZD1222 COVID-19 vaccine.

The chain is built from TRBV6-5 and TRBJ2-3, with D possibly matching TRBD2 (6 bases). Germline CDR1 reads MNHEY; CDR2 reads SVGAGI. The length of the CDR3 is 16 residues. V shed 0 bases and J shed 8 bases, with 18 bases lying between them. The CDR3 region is CASSYSAGTHRGTQYF. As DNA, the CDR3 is TGTGCCAGCAGTTACTCTGCGGGGACGCACAGAGGTACGCAGTATTTT.

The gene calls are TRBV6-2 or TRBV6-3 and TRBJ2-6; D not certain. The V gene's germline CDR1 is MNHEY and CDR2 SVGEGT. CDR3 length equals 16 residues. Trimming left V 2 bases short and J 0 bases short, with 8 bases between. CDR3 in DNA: TGTGCCAGCAGTTACGACCAGAGCTCTGGGGCCAACGTCCTGACTTTC. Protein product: CASSYDQSSGANVLTF.

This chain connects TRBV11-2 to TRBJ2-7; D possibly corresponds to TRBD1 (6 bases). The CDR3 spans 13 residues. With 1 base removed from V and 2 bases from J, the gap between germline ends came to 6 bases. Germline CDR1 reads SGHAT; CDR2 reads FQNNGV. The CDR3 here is CASSLGGPYEQYF. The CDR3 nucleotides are TGTGCCAGCAGCTTAGGGGGGCCCTACGAGCAGTACTTC. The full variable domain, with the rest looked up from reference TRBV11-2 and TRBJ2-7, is EAGVAQSPRYKIIEKRQSVAFWCNPISGHATLYWYQQILGQGPKLLIQFQNNGVVDDSQLPKDRFSAERLKGVDSTLKIQPAKLEDSAVYLCASSLGGPYEQYFGPGTRLTVT.

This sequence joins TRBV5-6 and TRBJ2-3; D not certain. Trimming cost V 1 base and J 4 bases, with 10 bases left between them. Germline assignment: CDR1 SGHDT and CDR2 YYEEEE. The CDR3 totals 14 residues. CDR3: CASSLTLQSDTQYF. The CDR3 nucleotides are TGTGCCAGCAGCTTGACCTTACAATCAGATACGCAGTATTTT.

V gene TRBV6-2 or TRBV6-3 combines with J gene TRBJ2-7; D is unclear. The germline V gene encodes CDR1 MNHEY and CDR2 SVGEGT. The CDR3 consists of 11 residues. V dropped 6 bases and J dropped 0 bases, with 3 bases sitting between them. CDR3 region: CASSDSYEQYF. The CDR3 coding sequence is TGTGCCAGCAGCGACTCCTACGAGCAGTACTTC.

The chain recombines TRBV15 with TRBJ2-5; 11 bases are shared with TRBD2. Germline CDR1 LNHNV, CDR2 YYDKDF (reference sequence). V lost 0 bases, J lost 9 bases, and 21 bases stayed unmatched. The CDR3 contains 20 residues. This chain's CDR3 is CATSRDSVASGGTTYGAQYF. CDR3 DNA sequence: TGTGCCACCAGCAGAGATTCGGTGGCTAGCGGGGGGACCACCTATGGAGCCCAGTACTTC.

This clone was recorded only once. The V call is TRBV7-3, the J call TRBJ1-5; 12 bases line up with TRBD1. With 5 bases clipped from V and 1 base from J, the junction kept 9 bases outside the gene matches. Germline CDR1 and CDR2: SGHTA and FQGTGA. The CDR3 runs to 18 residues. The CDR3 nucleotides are TGTGCCAGCAGCCGAGGCCCGGGACAGGGGGCCAGCAATCAGCCCCAGCATTTT. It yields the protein CASSRGPGQGASNQPQHF.

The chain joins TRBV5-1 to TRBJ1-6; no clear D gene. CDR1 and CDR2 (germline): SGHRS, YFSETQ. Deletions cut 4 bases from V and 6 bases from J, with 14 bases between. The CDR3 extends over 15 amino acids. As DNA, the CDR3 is TGCGCCAGCAGCAGAGACCCATCCGGTAATTCACCCCTCCACTTT. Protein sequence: CASSRDPSGNSPLHF.

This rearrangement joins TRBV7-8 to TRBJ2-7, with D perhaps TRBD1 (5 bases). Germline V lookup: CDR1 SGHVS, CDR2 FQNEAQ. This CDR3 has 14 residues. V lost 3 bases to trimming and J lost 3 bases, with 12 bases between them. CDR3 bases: TGTGCCAGCAGCTTGCAGGGAATTGGCTACGAGCAGTACTTC. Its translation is CASSLQGIGYEQYF.

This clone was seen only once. The CDR3 DNA sequence: TGTGCCAGCAGGGGGACAGATATAGAAGCTTTCTTT. It is translated as CASRGTDIEAFF. The chain couples TRBV2 to TRBJ1-1; 7 bases fit TRBD1. The CDR3 contains 12 residues. CDR1 SNHLY and CDR2 FYNNEI come from the germline V gene. The junction had 6 bases not matched to a gene; V was cut back by 6 bases and J by 8 bases.

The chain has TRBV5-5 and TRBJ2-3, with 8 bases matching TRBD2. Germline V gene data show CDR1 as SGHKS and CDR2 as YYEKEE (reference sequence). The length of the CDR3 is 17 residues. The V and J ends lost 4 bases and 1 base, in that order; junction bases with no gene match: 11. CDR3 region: CASSLSGGFGGTDTQYF. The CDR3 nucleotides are TGTGCCAGCAGCCTTTCGGGGGGGTTCGGGGGCACAGATACGCAGTATTTT.

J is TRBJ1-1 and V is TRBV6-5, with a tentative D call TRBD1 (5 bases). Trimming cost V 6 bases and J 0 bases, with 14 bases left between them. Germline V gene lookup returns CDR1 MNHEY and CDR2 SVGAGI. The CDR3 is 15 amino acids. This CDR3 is CASSLGRNLNTEAFF. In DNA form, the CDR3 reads TGTGCCAGCAGCCTGGGACGGAACCTGAACACTGAAGCTTTCTTT.

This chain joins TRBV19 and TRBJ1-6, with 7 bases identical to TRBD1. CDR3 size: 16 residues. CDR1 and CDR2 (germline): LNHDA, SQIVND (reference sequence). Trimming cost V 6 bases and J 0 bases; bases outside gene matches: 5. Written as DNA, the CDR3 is TGTGCCAGTAGACCAAGGGACAGCTCCTATAATTCACCCCTCCACTTT. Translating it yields CASRPRDSSYNSPLHF.

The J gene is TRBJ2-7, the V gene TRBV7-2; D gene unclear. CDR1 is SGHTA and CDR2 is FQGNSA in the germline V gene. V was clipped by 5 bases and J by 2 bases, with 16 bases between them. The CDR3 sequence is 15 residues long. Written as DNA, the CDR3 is TGTGCCAGCAGCGAGCGCCCTAAGGGCCCCTACGAGCAGTACTTC. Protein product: CASSERPKGPYEQYF.

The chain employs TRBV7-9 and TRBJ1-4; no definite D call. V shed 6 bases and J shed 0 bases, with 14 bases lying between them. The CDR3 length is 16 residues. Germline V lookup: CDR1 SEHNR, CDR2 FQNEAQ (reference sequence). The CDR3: CASSLGSPATNEKLFF. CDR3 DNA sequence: TGTGCCAGCAGTCTGGGGAGTCCCGCAACTAATGAAAAACTGTTTTTT.

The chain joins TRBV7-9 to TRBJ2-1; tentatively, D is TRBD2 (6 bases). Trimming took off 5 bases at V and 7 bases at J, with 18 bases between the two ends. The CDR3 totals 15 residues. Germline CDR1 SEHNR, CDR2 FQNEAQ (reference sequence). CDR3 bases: TGTGCCAGCAGCCAGACCGGGACTTCAGAAAATGAGCAGTTCTTC. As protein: CASSQTGTSENEQFF. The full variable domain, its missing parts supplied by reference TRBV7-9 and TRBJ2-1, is DTGVSQNPRHKITKRGQNVTFRCDPISEHNRLYWYRQTLGQGPEFLTYFQNEAQLEKSRLLSDRFSAERPKGSFSTLEIQRTEQGDSAMYLCASSQTGTSENEQFFGPGTRLTVL.